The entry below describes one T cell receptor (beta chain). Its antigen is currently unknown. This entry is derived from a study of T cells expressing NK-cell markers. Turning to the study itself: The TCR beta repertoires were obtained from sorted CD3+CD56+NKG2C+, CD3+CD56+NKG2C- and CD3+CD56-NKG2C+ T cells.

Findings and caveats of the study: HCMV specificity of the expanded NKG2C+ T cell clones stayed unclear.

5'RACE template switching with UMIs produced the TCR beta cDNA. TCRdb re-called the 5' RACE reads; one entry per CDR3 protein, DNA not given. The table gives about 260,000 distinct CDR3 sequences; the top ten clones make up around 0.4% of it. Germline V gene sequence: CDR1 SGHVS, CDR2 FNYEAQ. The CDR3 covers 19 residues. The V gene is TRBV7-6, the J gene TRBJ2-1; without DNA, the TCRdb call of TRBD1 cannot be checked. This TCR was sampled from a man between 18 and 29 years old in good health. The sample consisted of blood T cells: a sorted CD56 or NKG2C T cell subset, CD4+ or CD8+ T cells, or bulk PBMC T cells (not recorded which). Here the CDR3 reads CASSPGTQGVHPTYNEQFF.